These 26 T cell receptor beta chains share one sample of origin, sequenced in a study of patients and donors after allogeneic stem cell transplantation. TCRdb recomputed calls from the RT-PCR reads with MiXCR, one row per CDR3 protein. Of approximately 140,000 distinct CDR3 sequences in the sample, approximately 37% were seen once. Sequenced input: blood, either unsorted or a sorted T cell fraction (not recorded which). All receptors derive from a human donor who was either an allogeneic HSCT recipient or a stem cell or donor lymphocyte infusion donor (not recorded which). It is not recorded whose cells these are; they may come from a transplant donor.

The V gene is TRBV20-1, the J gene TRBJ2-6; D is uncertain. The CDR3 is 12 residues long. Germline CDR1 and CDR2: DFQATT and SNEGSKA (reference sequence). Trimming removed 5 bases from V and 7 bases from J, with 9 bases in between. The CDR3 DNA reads TGCAGTGCTCTGGCCCTAGCCAACGTCCTGACTTTC. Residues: CSALALANVLTF.

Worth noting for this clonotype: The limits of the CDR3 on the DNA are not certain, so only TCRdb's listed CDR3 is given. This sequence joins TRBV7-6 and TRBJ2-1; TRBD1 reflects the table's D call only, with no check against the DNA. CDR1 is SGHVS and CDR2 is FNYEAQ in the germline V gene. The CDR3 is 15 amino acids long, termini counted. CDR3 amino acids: CASSLVARGIDEQIF.

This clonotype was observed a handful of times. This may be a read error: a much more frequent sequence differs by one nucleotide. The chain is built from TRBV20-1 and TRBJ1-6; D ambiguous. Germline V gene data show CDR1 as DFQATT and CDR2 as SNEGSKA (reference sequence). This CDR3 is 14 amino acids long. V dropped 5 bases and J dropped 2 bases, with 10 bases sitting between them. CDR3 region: CSAATWPYNSPLHF. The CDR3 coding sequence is TGCAGTGCTGCTACATGGCCCTATAATTCACCCCTCCACTTT.

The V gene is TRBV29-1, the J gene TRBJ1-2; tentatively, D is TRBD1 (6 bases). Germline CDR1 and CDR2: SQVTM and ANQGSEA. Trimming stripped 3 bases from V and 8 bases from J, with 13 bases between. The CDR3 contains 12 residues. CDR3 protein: CSVEDSKGGYTF. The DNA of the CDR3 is TGCAGCGTTGAGGACAGTAAAGGGGGCTACACCTTC.

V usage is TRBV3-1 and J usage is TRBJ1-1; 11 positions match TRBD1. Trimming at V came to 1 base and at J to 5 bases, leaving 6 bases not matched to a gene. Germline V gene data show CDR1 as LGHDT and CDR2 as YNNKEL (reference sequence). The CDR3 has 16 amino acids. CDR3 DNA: TGTGCCAGCAGCCAAGGGACAGGGGGCTTAAGGACTGAAGCTTTCTTT. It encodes CASSQGTGGLRTEAFF. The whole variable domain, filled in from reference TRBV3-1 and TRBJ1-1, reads DTAVSQTPKYLVTQMGNDKSIKCEQNLGHDTMYWYKQDSKKFLKIMFSYNNKELIINETVPNRFSPKSPDKAHLNLHINSLELGDSAVYFCASSQGTGGLRTEAFFGQGTRLTVV.

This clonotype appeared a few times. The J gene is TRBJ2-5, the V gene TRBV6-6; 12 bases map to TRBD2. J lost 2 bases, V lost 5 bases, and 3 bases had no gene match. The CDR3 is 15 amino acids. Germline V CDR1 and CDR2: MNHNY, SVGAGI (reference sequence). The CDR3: CASSGLAGRQETQYF. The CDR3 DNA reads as TGTGCCAGCAGTGGACTAGCGGGGAGACAAGAGACCCAGTACTTC.

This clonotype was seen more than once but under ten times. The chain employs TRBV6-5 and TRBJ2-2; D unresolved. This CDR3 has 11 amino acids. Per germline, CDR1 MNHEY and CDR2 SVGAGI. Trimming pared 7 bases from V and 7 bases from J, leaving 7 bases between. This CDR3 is CASTLDGELFF. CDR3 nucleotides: TGTGCCAGCACCTTGGACGGGGAGCTGTTTTTT.

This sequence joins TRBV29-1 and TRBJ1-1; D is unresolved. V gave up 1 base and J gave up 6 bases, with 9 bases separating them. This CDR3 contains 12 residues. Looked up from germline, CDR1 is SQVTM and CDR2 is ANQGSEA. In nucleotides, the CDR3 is TGCAGCGTTGAAGGGATAATCCCTGAAGCTTTCTTT. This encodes CSVEGIIPEAFF.

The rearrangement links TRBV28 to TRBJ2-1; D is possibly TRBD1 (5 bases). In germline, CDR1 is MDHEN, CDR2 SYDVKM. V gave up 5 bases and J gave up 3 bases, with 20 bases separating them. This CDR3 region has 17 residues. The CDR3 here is CASSTRTLGWGYNEQFF. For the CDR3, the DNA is TGTGCCAGCAGTACACGGACACTGGGCTGGGGCTACAATGAGCAGTTCTTC.

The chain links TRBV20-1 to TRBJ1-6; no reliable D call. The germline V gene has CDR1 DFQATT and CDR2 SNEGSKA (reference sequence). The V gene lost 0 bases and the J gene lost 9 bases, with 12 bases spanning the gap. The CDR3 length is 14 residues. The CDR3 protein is CSARERTGRSPLHF. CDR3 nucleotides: TGCAGTGCTAGAGAGAGGACTGGACGTTCACCCCTCCACTTT.

CDR3 DNA sequence: TGTGCCAGCAGTGAAATTCCAGGGGTCGGTCAGCCCCAGCATTTT. Its translation is CASSEIPGVGQPQHF. This chain connects TRBV6-1 to TRBJ1-5, with TRBD1 as a possible D gene (6 bases). CDR3 length: 15 amino acids. Germline CDR1 is MNHNS and CDR2 is SASEGT. Trimming shortened V by 2 bases and J by 6 bases, and 14 bases separated the two germline ends.

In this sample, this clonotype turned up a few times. Written as DNA, the CDR3 is TGTGCCAGCATCTGTAACAGGGTCCGGGAGGAGACCCAGTACTTC. It encodes CASICNRVREETQYF. The rearrangement joins TRBV9 to TRBJ2-5; D is possibly TRBD1 or TRBD2 (6 bases each). The V and J ends lost 6 bases and 5 bases respectively, with 20 bases between them. Germline CDR1 SGDLS, CDR2 YYNGEE. The CDR3 sequence is 15 residues long.

The CDR3 region has the DNA TGTGCCAGCAGCCAACGCCTCCTAGGGGGCCGGACAGATACGCAGTATTTT. It specifies CASSQRLLGGRTDTQYF. V and J are TRBV3-1 and TRBJ2-3; TRBD1 aligns across 7 bases. J lost 3 bases, V lost 2 bases, and 11 bases had no gene match. CDR1 and CDR2 (germline): LGHDT, YNNKEL (reference sequence). The CDR3 sequence is 17 residues long.

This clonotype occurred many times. For the CDR3, the DNA is TGCAGCATTCGGGGAGGAGGAGGTGAAAAACTGTTTTTT. Its protein product is CSIRGGGGEKLFF. This chain uses TRBV29-1 with TRBJ1-4, with unresolved D. Germline loops: CDR1 SQVTM, CDR2 ANQGSEA. The germline V and J ends were trimmed by 8 bases and 7 bases, with 17 bases remaining between them. This CDR3 contains 13 residues.

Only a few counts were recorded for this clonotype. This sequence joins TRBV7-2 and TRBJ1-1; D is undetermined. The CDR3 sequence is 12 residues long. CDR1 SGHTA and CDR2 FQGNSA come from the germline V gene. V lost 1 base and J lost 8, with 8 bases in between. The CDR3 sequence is CASSLVFGEAFF. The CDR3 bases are TGTGCCAGCAGCTTAGTATTTGGGGAAGCTTTCTTT.

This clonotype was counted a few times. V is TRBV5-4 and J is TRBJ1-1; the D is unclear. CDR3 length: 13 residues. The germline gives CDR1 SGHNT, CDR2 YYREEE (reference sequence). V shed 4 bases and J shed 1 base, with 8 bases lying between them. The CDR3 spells CASSTLENTEAFF. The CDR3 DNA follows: TGTGCCAGCAGCACATTGGAGAACACTGAAGCTTTCTTT.

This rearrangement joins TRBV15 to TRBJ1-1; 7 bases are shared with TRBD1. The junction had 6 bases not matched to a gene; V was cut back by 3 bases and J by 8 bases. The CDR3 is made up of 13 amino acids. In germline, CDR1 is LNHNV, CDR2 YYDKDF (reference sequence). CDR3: CATSRPEGAEAFF. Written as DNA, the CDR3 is TGTGCCACCAGCAGGCCAGAGGGGGCCGAAGCTTTCTTT.

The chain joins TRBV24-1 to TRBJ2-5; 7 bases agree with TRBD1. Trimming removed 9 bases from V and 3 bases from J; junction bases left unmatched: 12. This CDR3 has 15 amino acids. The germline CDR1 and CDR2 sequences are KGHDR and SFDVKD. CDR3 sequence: CATGGRDSIKETQYF. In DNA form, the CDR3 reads TGTGCCACCGGCGGACGGGACAGCATCAAAGAGACCCAGTACTTC.

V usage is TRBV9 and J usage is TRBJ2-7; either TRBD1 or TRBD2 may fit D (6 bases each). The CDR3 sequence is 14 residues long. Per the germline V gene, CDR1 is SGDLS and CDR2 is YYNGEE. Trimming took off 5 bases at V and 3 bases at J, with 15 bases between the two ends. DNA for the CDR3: TGTGCCAGCAGAGACCGGGGGCCCAACTACGAGCAGTACGTC. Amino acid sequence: CASRDRGPNYEQYV.

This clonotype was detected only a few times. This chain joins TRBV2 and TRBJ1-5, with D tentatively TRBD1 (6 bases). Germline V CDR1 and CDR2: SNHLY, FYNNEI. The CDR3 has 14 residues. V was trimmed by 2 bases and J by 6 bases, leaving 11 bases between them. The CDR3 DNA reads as TGTGCCAGCAGTGAACCATTCAGGGGTCAGCCCCAGCATTTT. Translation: CASSEPFRGQPQHF.

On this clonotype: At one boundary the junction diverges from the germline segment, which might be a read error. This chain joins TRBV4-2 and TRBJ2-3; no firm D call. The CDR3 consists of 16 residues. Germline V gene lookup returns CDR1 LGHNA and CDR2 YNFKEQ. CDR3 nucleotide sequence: TGCGCCAGCAGCCAAGACCTGGCGGCTAGCACAGATACGCAGTATTTT. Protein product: CASSQDLAASTDTQYF.

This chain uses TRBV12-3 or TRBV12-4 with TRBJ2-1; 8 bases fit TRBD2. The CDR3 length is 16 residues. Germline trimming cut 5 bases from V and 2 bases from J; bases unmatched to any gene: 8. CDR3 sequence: CASSPGAGVTYNEQFF. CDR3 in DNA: TGTGCCAGCAGTCCCGGAGCGGGGGTGACCTACAATGAGCAGTTCTTC.

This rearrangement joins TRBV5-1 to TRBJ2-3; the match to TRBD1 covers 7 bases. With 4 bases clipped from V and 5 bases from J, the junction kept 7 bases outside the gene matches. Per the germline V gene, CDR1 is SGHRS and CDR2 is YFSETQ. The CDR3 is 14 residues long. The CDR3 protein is CASSPVPGGDTQYF. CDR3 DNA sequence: TGCGCCAGCAGCCCGGTCCCAGGGGGAGATACGCAGTATTTT.

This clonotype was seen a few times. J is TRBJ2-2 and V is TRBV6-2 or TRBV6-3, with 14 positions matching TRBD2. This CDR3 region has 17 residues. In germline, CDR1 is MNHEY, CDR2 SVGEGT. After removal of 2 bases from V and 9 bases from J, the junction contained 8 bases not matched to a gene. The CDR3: CASSYGTSGGGGRELFF. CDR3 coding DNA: TGTGCCAGCAGTTACGGGACTAGCGGGGGAGGAGGCCGGGAGCTGTTTTTT.

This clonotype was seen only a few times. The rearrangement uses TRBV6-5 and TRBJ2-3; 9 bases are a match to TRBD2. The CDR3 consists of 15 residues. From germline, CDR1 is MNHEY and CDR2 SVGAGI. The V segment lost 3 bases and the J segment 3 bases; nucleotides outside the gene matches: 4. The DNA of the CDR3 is TGTGCCAGCAGTTATGGCGGGGGGGTTACAGATACGCAGTATTTT. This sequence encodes CASSYGGGVTDTQYF.

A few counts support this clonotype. The CDR3 region is CASSSGSNTEAFF. As DNA, the CDR3 is TGCGCCAGCAGCTCTGGGTCGAACACTGAAGCTTTCTTT. The gene calls are TRBV5-1 and TRBJ1-1; no firm D call. CDR1 and CDR2 from the germline V gene are SGHRS and YFSETQ. The CDR3 contains 13 residues. V shed 3 bases and J shed 1 base, with 7 bases lying between them.